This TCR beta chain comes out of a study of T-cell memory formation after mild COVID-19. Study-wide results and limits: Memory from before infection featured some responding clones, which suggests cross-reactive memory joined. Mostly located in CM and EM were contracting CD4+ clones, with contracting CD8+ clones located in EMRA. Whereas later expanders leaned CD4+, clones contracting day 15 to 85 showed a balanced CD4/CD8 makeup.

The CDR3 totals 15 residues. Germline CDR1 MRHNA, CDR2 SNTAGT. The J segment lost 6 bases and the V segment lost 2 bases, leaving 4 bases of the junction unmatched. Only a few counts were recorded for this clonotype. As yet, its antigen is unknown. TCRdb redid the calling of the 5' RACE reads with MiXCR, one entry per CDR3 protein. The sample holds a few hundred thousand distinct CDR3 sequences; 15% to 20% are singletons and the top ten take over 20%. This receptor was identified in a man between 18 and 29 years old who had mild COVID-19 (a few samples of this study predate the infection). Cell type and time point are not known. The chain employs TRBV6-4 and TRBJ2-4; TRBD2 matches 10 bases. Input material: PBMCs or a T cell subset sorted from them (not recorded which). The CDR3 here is CASSDQAGGGNIQYF. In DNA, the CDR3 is TGTGCCAGCAGTGACCAAGCGGGGGGGGGAAACATTCAGTACTTC.